The 8 T cell receptor beta chains presented below share a single source sample, sequenced in a study of T cells in tumors after PD-1 blockade. Only in-frame clones appear in the TCRdb table, and some are missing; sequencing was by immunoSEQ multiplex PCR. The table shows tens of thousands of clones, with 79% occurring only once. The sample in question was PBMCs, obtained before anti-PD-1 therapy. Every receptor here comes from a human donor with advanced basal cell or squamous cell carcinoma (not recorded which).

The DNA for the CDR3 is TGTGCCAGCAGCTGGGACAGGTCTATCACTGAAGCTTTCTTT. Its protein product is CASSWDRSITEAFF. The V and J genes are TRBV5-4 and TRBJ1-1; the match to TRBD1 covers 8 bases. CDR3 length: 14 amino acids. Trimming took 3 bases from V and 4 from J; bases not matched to a gene: 5. Looked up from germline, CDR1 is SGHNT and CDR2 is YYREEE (reference sequence).

This clone was seen a handful of times. The rearrangement uses TRBV5-4 and TRBJ1-2; 7 nucleotides align to TRBD1. Per germline, CDR1 SGHNT and CDR2 YYREEE (reference sequence). This CDR3 is built from 13 residues. V was clipped by 4 bases and J by 5 bases; unmatched bases: 5. CDR3 nucleotides: TGTGCCAGCAGCGGGACAGTTTTTTATGGCTACACCTTC. This encodes CASSGTVFYGYTF.

The J gene is TRBJ2-7, the V gene TRBV27; TRBD1 matches 9 bases. CDR3 size: 13 residues. Germline assignment: CDR1 MNHEY and CDR2 SMNVEV (reference sequence). V trimming: 6 bases; J trimming: 2 bases; junction bases outside the gene matches: 2. The CDR3 DNA reads as TGTGCCAGCAGCCGGGACAGGGCCTACGAGCAGTACTTC. It encodes CASSRDRAYEQYF.

The chain recombines TRBV19 with TRBJ2-1; possible D gene TRBD1, 6 bases. Germline loops: CDR1 LNHDA, CDR2 SQIVND (reference sequence). Trimming pared 4 bases from V and 7 bases from J, leaving 11 bases between. The CDR3 has 13 amino acids. The CDR3 sequence: CASSTQGPNEQFF. The CDR3 bases are TGTGCCAGTAGTACGCAGGGGCCGAATGAGCAGTTCTTC. The entire variable domain, with the rest obtained from reference TRBV19 and TRBJ2-1, is as follows: DGGITQSPKYLFRKEGQNVTLSCEQNLNHDAMYWYRQDPGQGLRLIYYSQIVNDFQKGDIAEGYSVSREKKESFPLTVTSAQKNPTAFYLCASSTQGPNEQFFGPGTRLTVL.

V and J are TRBV9 and TRBJ1-5; 7 bases line up with TRBD1. The V gene's germline CDR1 is SGDLS and CDR2 YYNGEE. Trimming cost V 4 bases and J 6 bases; bases outside gene matches: 4. The length of the CDR3 is 13 residues. The CDR3 is CASSQGERQPQHF. The CDR3 DNA follows: TGTGCCAGCAGCCAGGGGGAGCGTCAGCCCCAGCATTTT.

This chain connects TRBV18 to TRBJ2-3; the D is unclear. V was shortened by 4 bases and J by 5 bases, with 16 bases between the two germline ends. Per germline, CDR1 KGHSH and CDR2 LQKENI. The length of the CDR3 is 15 residues. This CDR3 is CASSLNPPLRDTQYF. The CDR3 nucleotides are TGTGCCAGCTCACTCAATCCCCCGCTGAGAGATACGCAGTATTTT.

This clone has only a few counts. V is TRBV7-2 and J is TRBJ1-5, with D unclear. Germline loops: CDR1 SGHTA, CDR2 FQGNSA. CDR3 length: 14 amino acids. The V end lost 3 bases, the J end lost 9 bases, and 15 bases lay between the germline ends. This chain's CDR3 is CASSFNPGVGPQHF. The DNA for the CDR3 is TGTGCCAGCAGCTTCAATCCGGGCGTGGGGCCCCAGCATTTT.

Comment on this clone: The junction does not match germline at one end; this may be a read error. The chain joins TRBV7-3 to TRBJ1-1, with unresolved D. CDR3 length: 16 amino acids. The V gene's germline CDR1 is SGHTA and CDR2 FQGTGA. CDR3 DNA sequence: TGTGCCAGCAGCCTAACATCAGATAGTGGGAACACTGAAGCTTTCTTT. Residues: CASSLTSDSGNTEAFF. The complete variable domain, with remaining parts taken from reference TRBV7-3 and TRBJ1-1, reads GAGVSQTPSNKVTEKGKYVELRCDPISGHTALYWYRQSLGQGPEFLIYFQGTGAADDSGLPNDRFFAVRPEGSVSTLKIQRTERGDSAVYLCASSLTSDSGNTEAFFGQGTRLTVV.